This TCR beta chain originates from a study of graft-versus-host responses after intestinal transplantation. Across the whole study: Grafts that recipients had were multivisceral, liver-intestinal, or isolated intestinal transplants. For approximately three years after anti-thymocyte globulin induction, all recipients took tacrolimus and steroids. Study conclusions and caveats: There were GvH clones found in recipient marrow, and some of them appeared first in ileum or blood.

TCRdb keeps only in-frame clones here, not all; method: immunoSEQ multiplex PCR. The table shows about 97,000 clones, with around 90% occurring only once. Germline V gene lookup returns CDR1 SGHKS and CDR2 YYEKEE (reference sequence). V was pared by 3 bases and J by 13 bases, with 26 bases between. The CDR3 contains 17 residues. As concerns this clone: No antigen is known for it.

The clonotype comes from a human patient who received an intestinal transplant, so some T cells may come from the graft donor. This chain connects TRBV5-5 to TRBJ1-6; possible D gene TRBD1, 5 bases. Here the sequenced sample was PBMCs, taken about 450 days after intestinal transplant. The CDR3 sequence is CASSSPSTRQTGLPLHF. CDR3 nucleotide sequence: TGTGCCAGCAGCTCGCCCTCTACCCGACAGACCGGCCTGCCCCTCCACTTT.